This T cell receptor beta chain was sequenced for a study of cytomegalovirus exposure and HLA in healthy donors. The length of the CDR3 is 16 residues. Trimming removed 1 base from V and 0 bases from J, with 10 bases in between. Looked up from germline, CDR1 is SGHDT and CDR2 is YYEEEE. It was with 60 Vbeta and 13 Jbeta primers that the PCR ran. Clones were read by immunoSEQ multiplex PCR, and TCRdb kept only the in-frame ones, dropping some. The sample lists approximately 240,000 clones, around nine tenths seen once, with approximately 1% in the top ten. The chain combines TRBV5-6 with TRBJ1-4, with D possibly matching TRBD1 (5 bases). The sequence derives from a woman under 30 in good health and CMV-seronegative. Sequencing input: PBMCs. The CDR3 nucleotides read TGTGCCAGCAGCTTGACAGGTACCGCAACTAATGAAAAACTGTTTTTT. Translation: CASSLTGTATNEKLFF. Full variable domain (rest looked up from reference TRBV5-6 and TRBJ1-4): DAGVTQSPTHLIKTRGQQVTLRCSPKSGHDTVSWYQQALGQGPQFIFQYYEEEERQRGNFPDRFSGHQFPNYSSELNVNALLLGDSALYLCASSLTGTATNEKLFFGSGTQLSVL.